The text below deals with one T cell receptor (beta chain). Repertoires were generated with immunoSEQ multiplex PCR, while TCRdb's copy carries only in-frame clones and drops some. The sample carries around 150,000 clones, over 85% recorded once. This sample was included in a study of control samples from healthy donors and cancer patients. Looked up from germline, CDR1 is SGHTA and CDR2 is FQGNSA. Trimming took 5 bases from V and 6 from J, leaving 20 bases between them. This CDR3 is built from 16 residues. The chain couples TRBV7-2 to TRBJ1-5, with a possible D match to TRBD1 (6 bases). Sequenced material: blood. This TCR derives from a man younger than 40 in good health. CDR3 loop: CASSRGGYEVSQPQHF. The CDR3 DNA reads TGTGCCAGCAGCCGCGGGGGCTATGAAGTGAGTCAGCCCCAGCATTTT.